The clone carrying this T cell receptor (beta chain) has just a few counts. Its antigen is undetermined. Building of the TCR beta libraries involved iRepertoire HTBI primers and Arm-PCR of CDR3 regions. TCRdb passed the multiplex PCR reads through MiXCR, listing each CDR3 protein once. There are roughly 530,000 distinct CDR3 sequences in the sample; about 16% occur only once, and 20% to 30% lies in the top ten. CDR3 length: 9 amino acids. In germline, CDR1 is SQVTM, CDR2 ANQGSEA. V was trimmed by 4 bases and J by 9 bases, leaving 6 bases between them. This specimen belongs to a study of regulatory T cells in long-lasting Graves disease. Study findings and constraints: Persistent disease samples used TRBV28, TRBJ1-2 and TRBJ2-5 preferentially.

Time point reported: newly diagnosed GD, antithyroid drugs for less than 3 months. Researchers made the TCR library from RNA that was extracted from PBMCs. These data were likewise used in another study, on T cells in Graves' hyperthyroidism and ophthalmopathy.

The source is a woman aged 35-65 years with Graves disease. V gene TRBV29-1 combines with J gene TRBJ1-1, with D tentatively TRBD1 (5 bases). The sequenced sample was peripheral blood mononuclear cells (PBMCs), obtained at new diagnosis, from a patient treated with antithyroid drugs. This CDR3 reads CSVGQQAFF. The CDR3 DNA is TGCAGCGTTGGACAGCAAGCTTTCTTT.